These T cell receptor beta chains were read from a single sample in a study of shared clonotypes between healthy human individuals. Generated by immunoSEQ multiplex PCR, the TCRdb table keeps only in-frame clones and is missing some. There are about 510,000 clones in the sample; 90% to 97% occur only once, and 0.055% to 0.075% lies in the top ten. The source material was naive CD4+ T cells sorted from blood. The receptor set was obtained from a woman under 40 in good health. CDR3s include the opening cysteine and the closing phenylalanine or tryptophan.

CDR3aa: CATSRDKGPYEQYF
v_gene: TRBV15
j_gene: TRBJ2-7

CDR3aa: CASSLGATGEETQYF
v_gene: TRBV5-1
j_gene: TRBJ2-5

CDR3aa: CASSGPLSEQYF
v_gene: TRBV7-6
j_gene: TRBJ2-7

CDR3aa: CASTMPAQGVGETQYF
v_gene: TRBV19
j_gene: TRBJ2-5

CDR3aa: CASSLGLAGGGYEQYF
v_gene: TRBV11-2
j_gene: TRBJ2-7

CDR3aa: CASSVNDRGGSYNEQFF
v_gene: TRBV25-1
j_gene: TRBJ2-1

CDR3aa: CAISERGTEAFF
v_gene: TRBV10-3
j_gene: TRBJ1-1

CDR3aa: CASSPWGTGTRASEQYF
v_gene: TRBV28
j_gene: TRBJ2-7

CDR3aa: CASSWDRLYNEQFF
v_gene: TRBV25-1
j_gene: TRBJ2-1

CDR3aa: CASSLSQGANEQYF
v_gene: TRBV27
j_gene: TRBJ2-7

CDR3aa: CASSEARTGSGYTF
v_gene: TRBV2
j_gene: TRBJ1-2

CDR3aa: CASSPPDVRGGYTF
v_gene: TRBV28
j_gene: TRBJ1-2

CDR3aa: CASTETGQETQYF
v_gene: TRBV10-2
j_gene: TRBJ2-5

CDR3aa: CASSPIKTEEATNEKLFF
v_gene: TRBV28
j_gene: TRBJ1-4

CDR3aa: CASSVLQGGTDTQYF
v_gene: TRBV9
j_gene: TRBJ2-3

CDR3aa: CASSQGIDLYEQYF
v_gene: TRBV4-1
j_gene: TRBJ2-7

CDR3aa: CASSLRAGENYEQYF
v_gene: TRBV7-3
j_gene: NA

CDR3aa: CASSLVGGRWGTDTQYF
v_gene: TRBV7-9
j_gene: TRBJ2-3

CDR3aa: CASSLYRGGGEKLFF
v_gene: TRBV5-8
j_gene: TRBJ1-4